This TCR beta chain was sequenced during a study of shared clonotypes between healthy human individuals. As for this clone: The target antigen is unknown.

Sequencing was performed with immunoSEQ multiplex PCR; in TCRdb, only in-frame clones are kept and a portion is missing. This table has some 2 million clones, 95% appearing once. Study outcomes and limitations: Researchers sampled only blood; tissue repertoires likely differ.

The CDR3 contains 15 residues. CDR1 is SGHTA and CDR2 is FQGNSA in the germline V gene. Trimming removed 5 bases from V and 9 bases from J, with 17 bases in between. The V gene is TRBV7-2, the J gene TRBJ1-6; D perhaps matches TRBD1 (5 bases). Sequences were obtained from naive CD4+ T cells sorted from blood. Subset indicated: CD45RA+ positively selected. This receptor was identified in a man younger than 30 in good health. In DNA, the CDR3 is TGTGCCAGCAGCCCTTTAAAGGGGATTAGTTCACCCCTCCACTTT. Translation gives CASSPLKGISSPLHF.